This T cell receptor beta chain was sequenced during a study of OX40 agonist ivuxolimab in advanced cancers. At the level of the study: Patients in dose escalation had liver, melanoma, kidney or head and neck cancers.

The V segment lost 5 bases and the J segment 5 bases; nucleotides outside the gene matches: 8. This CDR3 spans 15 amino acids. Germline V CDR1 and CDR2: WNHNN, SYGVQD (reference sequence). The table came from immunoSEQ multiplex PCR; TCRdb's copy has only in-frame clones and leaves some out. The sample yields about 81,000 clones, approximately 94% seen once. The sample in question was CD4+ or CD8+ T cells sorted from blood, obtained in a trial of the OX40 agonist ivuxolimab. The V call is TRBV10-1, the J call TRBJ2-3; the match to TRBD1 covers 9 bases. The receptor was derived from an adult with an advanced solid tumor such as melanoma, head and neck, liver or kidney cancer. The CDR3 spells CASSQTGGVGDTQYF. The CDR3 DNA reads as TGCGCCAGCAGTCAGACAGGGGGTGTGGGAGATACGCAGTATTTT.